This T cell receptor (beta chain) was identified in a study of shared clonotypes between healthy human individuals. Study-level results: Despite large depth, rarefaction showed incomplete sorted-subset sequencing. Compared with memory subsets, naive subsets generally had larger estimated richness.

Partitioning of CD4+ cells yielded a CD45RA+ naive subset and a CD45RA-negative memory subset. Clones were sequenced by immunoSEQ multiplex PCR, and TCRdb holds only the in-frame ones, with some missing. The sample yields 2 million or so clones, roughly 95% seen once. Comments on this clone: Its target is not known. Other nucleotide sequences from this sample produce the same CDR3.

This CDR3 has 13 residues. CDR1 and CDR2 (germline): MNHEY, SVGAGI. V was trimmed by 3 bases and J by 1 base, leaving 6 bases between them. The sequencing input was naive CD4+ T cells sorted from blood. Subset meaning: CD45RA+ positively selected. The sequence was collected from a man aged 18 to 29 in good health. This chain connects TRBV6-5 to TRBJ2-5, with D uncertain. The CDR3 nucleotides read TGTGCCAGCAGTTATCGGGTCCAAGAGACCCAGTACTTC. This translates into CASSYRVQETQYF.